The rows below give T cell receptor beta chains drawn from one sample of a study of a mutant IDH1 vaccine in newly diagnosed glioma. The assay was immunoSEQ multiplex PCR, and TCRdb's table has in-frame clones only and misses some. The repertoire consists of about 44,000 clones, with less than 95% occurring once and the leading ten covering roughly 3.9%. Their antigen targets remain unknown. The sample consisted of PBMCs, taken from a glioma patient whose treatment included an IDH1 peptide vaccine. These receptors were collected from a man aged 50-60 years with glioma. The CDR3 runs from the conserved cysteine through the conserved F or W. D genes are given only for firm matches. Clone size is given for some rows only: seen once, a few or many times, or a class if the clone is expanded.

clone_size: -
cdr3_length: 17
d_call: TRBD1
j_call: TRBJ2-7
v_call: TRBV27
cdr3_aa: CATRSTGGQATATEQYF
cdr3_nt: TGTGCCACCCGCTCAACAGGGGGACAGGCCACAGCGACAGAGCAGTACTTC

clone_size: -
cdr3_length: 16
d_call: -
j_call: TRBJ1-6
v_call: TRBV27
cdr3_aa: CASSFGASSYNSPLHF
cdr3_nt: TGTGCCAGCAGTTTTGGGGCAAGCTCCTATAATTCACCCCTCCACTTT

clone_size: -
cdr3_length: 11
d_call: -
j_call: TRBJ2-7
v_call: TRBV19
cdr3_aa: CASTTDGEQYF
cdr3_nt: TGTGCCAGTACGACCGATGGCGAGCAGTACTTC

clone_size: -
cdr3_length: 14
d_call: TRBD1
j_call: TRBJ2-7
v_call: TRBV7-2
cdr3_aa: CASKRSGQLYEQYF
cdr3_nt: TGTGCCAGCAAAAGGTCGGGACAGCTTTACGAGCAGTACTTC

clone_size: -
cdr3_length: 17
d_call: TRBD1
j_call: TRBJ1-1
v_call: TRBV7-8
cdr3_aa: CASSYRDRVLMNTEAFF
cdr3_nt: TGTGCCAGCAGCTACCGGGACAGGGTTCTAATGAACACTGAAGCTTTCTTT

clone_size: -
cdr3_length: 17
d_call: -
j_call: TRBJ2-6
v_call: TRBV25-1
cdr3_aa: CASSDSRYPPTANVLTF
cdr3_nt: TGTGCCAGCAGTGATTCCAGGTACCCTCCCACGGCCAACGTCCTGACTTTC

clone_size: -
cdr3_length: 15
d_call: -
j_call: TRBJ2-1
v_call: TRBV5-1
cdr3_aa: CASSLVPGSYNEQFF
cdr3_nt: TGCGCCAGCAGCTTAGTCCCGGGCTCCTACAATGAGCAGTTCTTC

clone_size: -
cdr3_length: 15
d_call: -
j_call: TRBJ2-2
v_call: TRBV5-5
cdr3_aa: CASSLGTGYTGELFF
cdr3_nt: TGTGCCAGCAGCTTGGGAACAGGGTACACCGGGGAGCTGTTTTTT

clone_size: -
cdr3_length: 14
d_call: -
j_call: TRBJ2-7
v_call: TRBV19
cdr3_aa: CASSIVSRGNEQYF
cdr3_nt: TGTGCCAGTAGTATAGTATCAAGAGGGAACGAGCAGTACTTC

clone_size: -
cdr3_length: 12
d_call: -
j_call: TRBJ2-2
v_call: TRBV19
cdr3_aa: CASLGPTGELFF
cdr3_nt: TGTGCCAGTCTAGGGCCCACCGGGGAGCTGTTTTTT

clone_size: -
cdr3_length: 15
d_call: -
j_call: TRBJ1-3
v_call: TRBV5-5
cdr3_aa: CASSEEGYSGNTIYF
cdr3_nt: TGTGCCAGCAGCGAGGAGGGTTACTCTGGAAACACCATATATTTT

clone_size: -
cdr3_length: 13
d_call: -
j_call: TRBJ1-1
v_call: TRBV18
cdr3_aa: CASSPTLGTEAFF
cdr3_nt: TGTGCCAGCTCACCAACCCTGGGCACTGAAGCTTTCTTT

clone_size: -
cdr3_length: 14
d_call: -
j_call: TRBJ1-3
v_call: TRBV14
cdr3_aa: CASSQISVGNTIYF
cdr3_nt: TGTGCCAGCAGCCAAATCTCGGTCGGAAACACCATATATTTT

clone_size: -
cdr3_length: 13
d_call: -
j_call: TRBJ2-7
v_call: TRBV6-5
cdr3_aa: CASSYSGPREQYF
cdr3_nt: TGTGCCAGCAGTTACTCAGGCCCTAGGGAGCAGTACTTC

clone_size: -
cdr3_length: 16
d_call: TRBD2
j_call: TRBJ2-1
v_call: TRBV5-1
cdr3_aa: CASSLEPGLALNEQFF
cdr3_nt: TGCGCCAGCAGCTTGGAACCGGGACTAGCCCTCAATGAGCAGTTCTTC

clone_size: -
cdr3_length: 14
d_call: -
j_call: TRBJ2-7
v_call: TRBV4-1
cdr3_aa: CASSQVDSLHEQYF
cdr3_nt: TGCGCCAGCAGCCAAGTGGATAGCCTACACGAGCAGTACTTC

clone_size: -
cdr3_length: 16
d_call: -
j_call: TRBJ2-1
v_call: TRBV15
cdr3_aa: CATSRGGGRPYNEQFF
cdr3_nt: TGTGCCACCAGCAGAGGCGGCGGGCGACCCTACAATGAGCAGTTCTTC

clone_size: once
cdr3_length: 13
d_call: -
j_call: TRBJ1-6
v_call: TRBV13
cdr3_aa: CASSPGKVSPLHF
cdr3_nt: TGTGCCAGCAGCCCCGGCAAGGTTTCACCCCTCCACTTT

clone_size: -
cdr3_length: 13
d_call: -
j_call: TRBJ2-5
v_call: TRBV19
cdr3_aa: CASRRNGMETQYF
cdr3_nt: TGTGCCAGTAGAAGGAACGGGATGGAGACCCAGTACTTC

clone_size: -
cdr3_length: 13
d_call: TRBD2
j_call: TRBJ2-5
v_call: TRBV19
cdr3_aa: CASSIGGRETQYF
cdr3_nt: TGTGCCAGTAGTATCGGGGGGAGGGAGACCCAGTACTTC

clone_size: -
cdr3_length: 16
d_call: -
j_call: TRBJ1-2
v_call: TRBV6-5
cdr3_aa: CASSYSWQIEGYGYTF
cdr3_nt: TGTGCCAGCAGTTACTCGTGGCAGATAGAAGGCTATGGCTACACCTTC

clone_size: -
cdr3_length: 16
d_call: -
j_call: TRBJ1-4
v_call: TRBV5-1
cdr3_aa: CASSPDPRATNEKLFF
cdr3_nt: TGCGCCAGCAGCCCGGACCCCCGGGCAACTAATGAAAAACTGTTTTTT

clone_size: -
cdr3_length: 13
d_call: -
j_call: TRBJ1-2
v_call: TRBV7-9
cdr3_aa: CASSLGSRYGYTF
cdr3_nt: TGTGCCAGCAGCTTGGGCAGTAGATATGGCTACACCTTC

clone_size: -
cdr3_length: 13
d_call: TRBD1
j_call: TRBJ1-4
v_call: TRBV10-2
cdr3_aa: CASSEQGSEKLFF
cdr3_nt: TGCGCCAGCAGTGAACAGGGGTCTGAAAAACTGTTTTTT

clone_size: -
cdr3_length: 17
d_call: TRBD1
j_call: TRBJ2-7
v_call: TRBV9
cdr3_aa: CASSVDVSGQGAYEQYF
cdr3_nt: TGTGCCAGCAGCGTAGACGTGAGTGGACAGGGCGCCTACGAGCAGTACTTC

clone_size: -
cdr3_length: 15
d_call: -
j_call: TRBJ2-7
v_call: TRBV6-5
cdr3_aa: CASSYGGRVGSEQYF
cdr3_nt: TGTGCCAGCAGTTACGGAGGTAGGGTGGGGTCGGAGCAGTACTTC

clone_size: -
cdr3_length: 13
d_call: -
j_call: TRBJ1-1
v_call: TRBV10-1
cdr3_aa: CASSSQLNTEAFF
cdr3_nt: TGCGCCAGCAGTTCACAGTTGAACACTGAAGCTTTCTTT

clone_size: few
cdr3_length: 14
d_call: -
j_call: TRBJ2-1
v_call: TRBV7-9
cdr3_aa: CASSYGHSQDEQFF
cdr3_nt: TGTGCCAGCAGCTATGGACACTCACAGGATGAGCAGTTCTTC

clone_size: few
cdr3_length: 12
d_call: -
j_call: TRBJ2-7
v_call: TRBV19
cdr3_aa: CASSPSDYEQYF
cdr3_nt: TGTGCCAGTAGTCCTTCCGATTACGAGCAGTACTTC

clone_size: -
cdr3_length: 13
d_call: -
j_call: TRBJ1-1
v_call: TRBV19
cdr3_aa: CASSIRENTEAFF
cdr3_nt: TGTGCCAGTAGTATCAGGGAGAACACTGAAGCTTTCTTT

clone_size: -
cdr3_length: 15
d_call: TRBD1
j_call: TRBJ2-7
v_call: TRBV6-5
cdr3_aa: CASSYGTGSSYEQYF
cdr3_nt: TGTGCCAGCAGTTACGGGACAGGGAGCTCCTACGAGCAGTACTTC

clone_size: once
cdr3_length: 14
d_call: -
j_call: TRBJ1-2
v_call: TRBV4-1
cdr3_aa: CASSQGAELYGYTF
cdr3_nt: TGCGCCAGCAGCCAAGGCGCGGAACTCTATGGCTACACCTTC

clone_size: -
cdr3_length: 14
d_call: -
j_call: TRBJ1-5
v_call: TRBV7-9
cdr3_aa: CASSLDSGSQPQHF
cdr3_nt: TGTGCCAGCAGCTTAGATTCTGGGTCTCAGCCCCAGCATTTT

clone_size: -
cdr3_length: 17
d_call: TRBD2
j_call: TRBJ2-1
v_call: TRBV4-1
cdr3_aa: CASSPSATSGPYNEQFF
cdr3_nt: TGCGCCAGCAGCCCCTCAGCGACTAGCGGCCCCTACAATGAGCAGTTCTTC

clone_size: -
cdr3_length: 14
d_call: -
j_call: TRBJ2-2
v_call: TRBV2
cdr3_aa: CARRDGRGTGELFF
cdr3_nt: TGTGCCAGAAGGGACGGGAGAGGTACCGGGGAGCTGTTTTTT

clone_size: -
cdr3_length: 15
d_call: -
j_call: TRBJ2-7
v_call: TRBV7-3
cdr3_aa: CASSRQGGGRGEQYF
cdr3_nt: TGTGCCAGCAGCCGACAAGGAGGGGGGCGAGGCGAGCAGTACTTC

clone_size: -
cdr3_length: 14
d_call: TRBD1
j_call: TRBJ1-6
v_call: TRBV15
cdr3_aa: CATSSVQGNSPLHF
cdr3_nt: TGTGCCACCAGCAGTGTACAGGGGAATTCACCCCTCCACTTT

clone_size: once
cdr3_length: 14
d_call: -
j_call: TRBJ1-6
v_call: TRBV7-9
cdr3_aa: CASSPGQSNSPLHF
cdr3_nt: TGTGCCAGCAGCCCAGGACAGAGTAATTCACCCCTCCACTTT

clone_size: -
cdr3_length: 13
d_call: -
j_call: TRBJ1-4
v_call: TRBV28
cdr3_aa: CASSIPGNEKLFF
cdr3_nt: TGTGCCAGCAGTATCCCAGGGAATGAAAAACTGTTTTTT

clone_size: once
cdr3_length: 14
d_call: -
j_call: TRBJ1-1
v_call: TRBV7-6
cdr3_aa: CASSPGERNTEAFF
cdr3_nt: TGTGCCAGCAGCCCAGGGGAAAGGAACACTGAAGCTTTCTTT

clone_size: -
cdr3_length: 11
d_call: -
j_call: TRBJ1-2
v_call: TRBV7-9
cdr3_aa: CASSPKTGYTF
cdr3_nt: TGTGCCAGCAGCCCTAAGACCGGCTACACCTTC

clone_size: -
cdr3_length: 16
d_call: -
j_call: TRBJ1-1
v_call: TRBV5-8
cdr3_aa: CASRNRRGDMNTEAFF
cdr3_nt: TGTGCCAGCAGGAATAGGCGGGGGGACATGAACACTGAAGCTTTCTTT

clone_size: -
cdr3_length: 17
d_call: -
j_call: TRBJ1-2
v_call: TRBV28
cdr3_aa: CASHTIYRNSYSGGYTF
cdr3_nt: TGTGCCAGTCATACCATTTACAGGAACTCATACTCTGGGGGCTACACCTTC

clone_size: -
cdr3_length: 13
d_call: -
j_call: TRBJ2-3
v_call: TRBV29-1
cdr3_aa: CSVEAGATDTQYF
cdr3_nt: TGCAGCGTTGAAGCTGGGGCCACAGATACGCAGTATTTT

clone_size: -
cdr3_length: 16
d_call: -
j_call: TRBJ2-3
v_call: TRBV9
cdr3_aa: CASSVDGSSSTDTQYF
cdr3_nt: TGTGCCAGCAGCGTAGACGGGAGTAGTTCCACAGATACGCAGTATTTT

clone_size: few
cdr3_length: 16
d_call: TRBD1
j_call: TRBJ2-3
v_call: TRBV2
cdr3_aa: CASSLRTGQERKGQYF
cdr3_nt: TGTGCCAGCAGTCTACGGACAGGTCAAGAGCGTAAGGGGCAGTATTTT

clone_size: -
cdr3_length: 12
d_call: -
j_call: TRBJ2-1
v_call: TRBV18
cdr3_aa: CASSPSRDEQFF
cdr3_nt: TGTGCCAGCTCTCCCTCCAGGGATGAGCAGTTCTTC

clone_size: -
cdr3_length: 17
d_call: TRBD2
j_call: TRBJ2-1
v_call: TRBV4-1
cdr3_aa: CASSLLLAGGDYNEQFF
cdr3_nt: TGCGCCAGCAGCCTCTTACTAGCGGGAGGCGACTACAATGAGCAGTTCTTC

clone_size: -
cdr3_length: 15
d_call: -
j_call: TRBJ1-5
v_call: TRBV19
cdr3_aa: CASSIGVRGNQPQHF
cdr3_nt: TGTGCCAGTAGTATCGGGGTTAGGGGCAATCAGCCCCAGCATTTT

clone_size: -
cdr3_length: 14
d_call: -
j_call: TRBJ2-5
v_call: TRBV27
cdr3_aa: CASSLFGTAETQYF
cdr3_nt: TGTGCCAGCAGTTTATTTGGGACTGCGGAGACCCAGTACTTC

clone_size: -
cdr3_length: 14
d_call: -
j_call: TRBJ1-1
v_call: TRBV27
cdr3_aa: CASSYTYRDTEAFF
cdr3_nt: TGTGCCAGCAGTTACACTTACAGGGACACTGAAGCTTTCTTT

clone_size: -
cdr3_length: 14
d_call: -
j_call: TRBJ2-1
v_call: TRBV10-1
cdr3_aa: CASSESGGYDEQFF
cdr3_nt: TGCGCCAGCAGTGAGTCGGGAGGCTACGATGAGCAGTTCTTC

clone_size: -
cdr3_length: 16
d_call: TRBD1
j_call: TRBJ2-7
v_call: TRBV2
cdr3_aa: CASSLKVAGGSYEQYF
cdr3_nt: TGTGCCAGCAGTCTGAAGGTGGCAGGGGGATCCTACGAGCAGTACTTC

clone_size: -
cdr3_length: 15
d_call: -
j_call: TRBJ2-3
v_call: TRBV9
cdr3_aa: CASVEWGTSTDTQYF
cdr3_nt: TGTGCCAGCGTGGAATGGGGAACTAGCACAGATACGCAGTATTTT

clone_size: -
cdr3_length: 15
d_call: -
j_call: TRBJ1-2
v_call: TRBV11-2
cdr3_aa: CASSLDLLGNYGYTF
cdr3_nt: TGTGCCAGCAGCTTAGATCTTCTAGGGAACTATGGCTACACCTTC